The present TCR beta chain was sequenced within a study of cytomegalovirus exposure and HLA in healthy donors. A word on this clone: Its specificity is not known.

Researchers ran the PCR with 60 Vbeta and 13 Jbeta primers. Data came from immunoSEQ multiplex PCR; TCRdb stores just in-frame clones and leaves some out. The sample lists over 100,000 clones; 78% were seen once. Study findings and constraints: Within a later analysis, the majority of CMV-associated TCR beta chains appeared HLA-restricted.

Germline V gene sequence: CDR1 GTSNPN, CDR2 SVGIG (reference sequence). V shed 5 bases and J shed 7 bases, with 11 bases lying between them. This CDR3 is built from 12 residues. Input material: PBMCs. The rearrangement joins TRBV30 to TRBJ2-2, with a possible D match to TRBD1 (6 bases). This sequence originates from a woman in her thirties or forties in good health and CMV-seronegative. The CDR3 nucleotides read TGTGCCTGGGGGCAGGGGTTCGGGGAGCTGTTTTTT. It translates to CAWGQGFGELFF.